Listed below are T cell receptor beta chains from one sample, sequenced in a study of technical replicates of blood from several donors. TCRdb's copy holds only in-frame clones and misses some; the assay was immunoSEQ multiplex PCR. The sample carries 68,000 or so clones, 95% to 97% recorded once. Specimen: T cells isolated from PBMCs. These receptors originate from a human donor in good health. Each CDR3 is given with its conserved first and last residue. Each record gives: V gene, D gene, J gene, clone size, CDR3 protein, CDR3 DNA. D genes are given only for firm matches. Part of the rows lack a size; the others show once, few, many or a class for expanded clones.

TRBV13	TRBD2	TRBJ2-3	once	CASSPRGDDTDTQYF	TGTGCCAGCAGTCCCCGGGGGGATGACACAGATACGCAGTATTTT
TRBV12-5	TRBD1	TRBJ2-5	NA	CASGPSGQVGETQYF	TGTGCTAGTGGTCCTTCGGGACAGGTCGGAGAGACCCAGTACTTC
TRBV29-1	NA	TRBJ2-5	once	CSARVDINQETQYF	TGCAGCGCCCGGGTGGACATAAACCAAGAGACCCAGTACTTC
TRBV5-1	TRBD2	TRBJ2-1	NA	CASTPTSGDSYNEQFF	TGCGCCAGCACCCCTACTAGCGGGGATTCCTACAATGAGCAGTTCTTC
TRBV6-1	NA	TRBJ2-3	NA	CASRASGTDTQYF	TGTGCCAGCAGGGCCTCCGGGACAGATACGCAGTATTTT
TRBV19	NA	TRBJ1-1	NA	CASSIVAYTEAFF	TGTGCCAGTAGTATTGTAGCGTACACTGAAGCTTTCTTT
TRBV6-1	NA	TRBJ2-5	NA	CASSEEGRVRETQYF	TGTGCCAGCAGTGAAGAAGGCAGGGTAAGAGAGACCCAGTACTTC
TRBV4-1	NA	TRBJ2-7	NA	CASSQTSIYEQYF	TGCGCCAGCAGCCAGACTAGTATTTACGAGCAGTACTTC
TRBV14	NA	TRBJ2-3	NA	CASSHRVTGDTQYF	TGTGCCAGCAGCCACAGGGTAACGGGAGATACGCAGTATTTT
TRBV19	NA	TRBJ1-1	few	CASSRQSPEAFF	TGTGCCAGTAGTAGACAGAGTCCTGAAGCTTTCTTT
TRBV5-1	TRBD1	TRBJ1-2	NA	CASSLGDSNYGYTF	TGCGCCAGCAGCTTGGGGGACAGTAACTATGGCTACACCTTC
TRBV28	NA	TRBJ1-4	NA	CASSLFRGEKLFF	TGTGCCAGCAGTTTATTTAGGGGTGAAAAACTGTTTTTT
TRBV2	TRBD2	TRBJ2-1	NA	CASSDPGRETGNEQFF	TGTGCCAGCAGTGATCCGGGGAGGGAGACGGGCAATGAGCAGTTCTTC